Each of the 23 T cell receptor beta chains below was sequenced from the same sample in a study of T cells after yellow fever vaccination. TCRdb fed the 5' RACE reads into MiXCR, producing one record per CDR3 protein. The sample shows 300,000 to 400,000 distinct CDR3 sequences, approximately 5.7% of them seen only once. The material sequenced was PBMCs, taken 5 days after the yellow fever booster vaccination. All receptors derive from a man aged 30 to 45 who received the YFV17D yellow fever vaccine.

This clonotype showed up just a few times. The CDR3 region has the DNA TGCGCCAGCAGCAACCCCATAGCGGGAGGGGCAAATGAGCAGTTCTTC. It is translated as CASSNPIAGGANEQFF. The chain carries TRBV5-1 and TRBJ2-1; 11 bases fit TRBD2. The CDR3 is 16 amino acids. The germline V gene has CDR1 SGHRS and CDR2 YFSETQ. The junction had 10 bases not matched to a gene; V was cut back by 4 bases and J by 7 bases.

This clonotype was observed a handful of times. The chain is built from TRBV20-1 and TRBJ2-3; D uncertain. The CDR3 contains 13 residues. The germline V and J ends were trimmed by 2 bases and 9 bases, with 15 bases remaining between them. CDR1 is DFQATT, CDR2 SNEGSKA, per germline (reference sequence). CDR3 amino acids: CSARTQTGPTQYF. In DNA form, the CDR3 reads TGCAGTGCTAGAACCCAGACTGGCCCGACGCAGTATTTT.

This clonotype appeared a few times. This rearrangement joins TRBV5-1 to TRBJ1-2; D is perhaps TRBD1 (6 bases). The CDR3 is 15 amino acids. Trimming took off 3 bases at V and 6 bases at J, with 18 bases between the two ends. The V gene's germline CDR1 is SGHRS and CDR2 YFSETQ. This chain's CDR3 is CASSSNPGHRDGYTF. CDR3 in DNA: TGCGCCAGCAGCTCCAACCCGGGACACAGAGATGGCTACACCTTC. Together with reference TRBV5-1 and TRBJ1-2, the CDR3 gives the full variable domain: KAGVTQTPRYLIKTRGQQVTLSCSPISGHRSVSWYQQTPGQGLQFLFEYFSETQRNKGNFPGRFSGRQFSNSRSEMNVSTLELGDSALYLCASSSNPGHRDGYTFGSGTRLTVV.

This clonotype has just a few counts. The chain employs TRBV20-1 and TRBJ1-1, with TRBD1 as a possible D gene (6 bases). This CDR3 has 11 residues. Trimming cost V 7 bases and J 7 bases, with 13 bases left between them. CDR1 and CDR2 (germline): DFQATT, SNEGSKA (reference sequence). Written as DNA, the CDR3 is TGCAGTGGCGGACAGCGAATTGAAGCTTTCTTT. Its protein product is CSGGQRIEAFF.

The J gene is TRBJ2-5, the V gene TRBV10-3, with D perhaps being TRBD1 or TRBD2 (5 bases each). The CDR3 contains 13 residues. CDR1 is ENHRY and CDR2 is SYGVKD in the germline V gene. V gave up 6 bases and J gave up 1 base, with 9 bases separating them. DNA for the CDR3: TGTGCCATCAGCGGGACGACCCAAGAGACCCAGTACTTC. Its translation is CAISGTTQETQYF.

In this sample, this clonotype turned up many times. This rearrangement joins TRBV7-2 to TRBJ2-3; D gene ambiguous. V lost 4 bases and J lost 1, with 9 bases in between. The germline V gene encodes CDR1 SGHTA and CDR2 FQGNSA. The length of the CDR3 is 14 residues. The CDR3 DNA is TGTGCCAGCAGCTCGGAGTGGGGCACAGATACGCAGTATTTT. It is translated as CASSSEWGTDTQYF.

The J gene is TRBJ2-2, the V gene TRBV6-2 or TRBV6-3; tentative D call: TRBD1 (5 bases). Germline loops: CDR1 MNHEY, CDR2 SVGEGT. The CDR3 is 15 residues long. V lost 5 bases and J 7 bases, leaving 17 bases between the germline ends. CDR3 DNA sequence: TGTGCCAGCAGTCCCGAAGGGGAATGGAGCGGGGAGCTGTTTTTT. Residues: CASSPEGEWSGELFF.

This clonotype was picked up a small number of times. In DNA form, the CDR3 reads TGCAGTGCTAGATCACAAGGGAACCTTCATGTGCAGTACTTC. It encodes CSARSQGNLHVQYF. The V call is TRBV20-1, the J call TRBJ2-7; D is ambiguous. The germline gives CDR1 DFQATT, CDR2 SNEGSKA (reference sequence). There are 14 residues in the CDR3. Trimming cost V 2 bases and J 9 bases, with 20 bases left between them.

This chain uses TRBV25-1 with TRBJ2-5; 9 nucleotides align to TRBD1. CDR3 size: 14 residues. The germline V gene encodes CDR1 MGHDK and CDR2 SYGVNS. V gave up 7 bases and J gave up 4 bases; unmatched junction bases: 7. CDR3 in DNA: TGTGCCAGCAATCCGGGGACAGGGACAGAGACCCAGTACTTC. Protein sequence: CASNPGTGTETQYF.

This clonotype was counted a few times. Written as DNA, the CDR3 is TGTGCCAGCAGCTTAAGCGCGCCCACCGGGGAGCTGTTTTTT. Protein product: CASSLSAPTGELFF. The chain links TRBV7-3 to TRBJ2-2, with D unresolved. Germline CDR1 is SGHTA and CDR2 is FQGTGA. Trimming shortened V by 1 base and J by 4 bases, and 7 bases separated the two germline ends. The CDR3 length is 14 residues.

This clonotype appeared many times. The chain links TRBV6-5 to TRBJ2-2; D call uncertain. The CDR3 extends over 12 amino acids. CDR1 and CDR2 (germline): MNHEY, SVGAGI. Trimming removed 8 bases at V and 7 bases at J, with 11 bases between. CDR3 nucleotides: TGTGCCAGCTCATGGAGCGACGGGGAGCTGTTTTTT. This encodes CASSWSDGELFF.

Ten or more counts support this clonotype. The chain combines TRBV12-3 or TRBV12-4 with TRBJ2-5; 7 bases map to TRBD1. The CDR3 totals 13 residues. With V trimmed by 6 bases and J by 4 bases, 5 bases remained unmatched. The CDR3: CASSQGQIETQYF. The CDR3 DNA sequence: TGTGCCAGCAGCCAGGGACAGATAGAGACCCAGTACTTC.

V is TRBV20-1 and J is TRBJ2-6; 9 nucleotides align to TRBD1. With 0 bases clipped from V and 2 bases from J, the junction kept 14 bases outside the gene matches. The length of the CDR3 is 20 residues. Per germline, CDR1 DFQATT and CDR2 SNEGSKA (reference sequence). CDR3 loop: CSARDIGSDRGKTGANVLTF. CDR3 coding DNA: TGCAGTGCTAGAGATATAGGGTCGGACAGGGGTAAGACTGGGGCCAACGTCCTGACTTTC.

The table lists this clonotype with many counts. V is TRBV20-1 and J is TRBJ2-2, with TRBD2 matching over 9 bases. V was pared by 7 bases and J by 1 base, with 1 base of the junction left unmatched. This CDR3 has 13 residues. The germline V gene encodes CDR1 DFQATT and CDR2 SNEGSKA (reference sequence). DNA for the CDR3: TGCAGTGGACTAGCGGTGAACACCGGGGAGCTGTTTTTT. This translates into CSGLAVNTGELFF.

This clonotype was recorded many times. CDR3 sequence (DNA): TGTGCCAGCAGCTTCACAGGCGCTAATGAAAAACTGTTTTTT. Protein: CASSFTGANEKLFF. The rearrangement uses TRBV5-5 and TRBJ1-4, with a possible D match to TRBD1 (5 bases). The CDR3 is made up of 14 amino acids. V lost 2 bases to trimming and J lost 3 bases, with 8 bases between them. Germline lookup yields CDR1 SGHKS and CDR2 YYEKEE (reference sequence).

In its sample, this clonotype was seen many times. J is TRBJ2-1 and V is TRBV9; D call uncertain. V lost 0 bases and J lost 6, with 7 bases in between. Germline V gene lookup returns CDR1 SGDLS and CDR2 YYNGEE. This CDR3 comprises 13 residues. This chain's CDR3 is CASSVVSANEQFF. CDR3 DNA sequence: TGTGCCAGCAGCGTAGTCTCGGCCAATGAGCAGTTCTTC.

This sequence joins TRBV5-8 and TRBJ1-2, with 8 nucleotides matching TRBD1. The length of the CDR3 is 14 residues. V lost 0 bases to trimming and J lost 6 bases; unmatched junction nucleotides: 4. The germline gives CDR1 SGHTS, CDR2 YDEGEE. The CDR3, as DNA: TGTGCCAGCAGCTTGGGACAGGGGCTCGATGGCTACACCTTC. It specifies CASSLGQGLDGYTF. Full variable domain (outside the CDR3, taken from reference TRBV5-8 and TRBJ1-2): EAGVTQSPTHLIKTRGQQATLRCSPISGHTSVYWYQQALGLGLQFLLWYDEGEERNRGNFPPRFSGRQFPNYSSELNVNALELEDSALYLCASSLGQGLDGYTFGSGTRLTVV.

The chain links TRBV4-3 to TRBJ2-2, with D tentatively TRBD1 (5 bases). This CDR3 is 15 amino acids long. Germline CDR1 LGHNA, CDR2 YSLEER. V gave up 3 bases and J gave up 5 bases, with 13 bases separating them. DNA for the CDR3: TGCGCCAGCAGCCAGACGACAGCCTCGACCGGGGAGCTGTTTTTT. Translating it yields CASSQTTASTGELFF.

This clonotype was found a few times. This chain uses TRBV18 with TRBJ1-1, with D hard to call. CDR1 KGHSH and CDR2 LQKENI come from the germline V gene. The V end lost 3 bases, the J end lost 4 bases, and 9 bases lay between the germline ends. The CDR3 has 13 residues. The CDR3 spells CASSPAAVTEAFF. The CDR3 DNA is TGTGCCAGCTCACCGGCGGCAGTCACTGAAGCTTTCTTT.

The chain has TRBV6-1 and TRBJ1-5; TRBD1 is a possible D gene (6 bases). With 2 bases removed from V and 7 bases from J, the gap between germline ends came to 9 bases. Germline loops: CDR1 MNHNS, CDR2 SASEGT. The CDR3 sequence is 13 residues long. The chain's CDR3 is CASSEIRGQPQHF. The DNA of the CDR3 is TGTGCCAGCAGTGAAATCAGGGGCCAGCCCCAGCATTTT.

A few counts support this clonotype. This rearrangement joins TRBV28 to TRBJ2-7, with 11 bases aligning to TRBD1. V lost 8 bases, J lost 2 bases, and 8 bases stayed unmatched. The germline V gene has CDR1 MDHEN and CDR2 SYDVKM. The CDR3 is 15 residues long. The CDR3 is CASRSGTGGPYEQYF. The CDR3 DNA reads TGTGCCAGCCGGTCGGGGACAGGGGGTCCCTACGAGCAGTACTTC.

This clonotype was observed a few times. A junction boundary mismatches the germline segment, possibly from a read error. The genes are TRBV12-3 or TRBV12-4 and TRBJ2-5, with 7 positions matching TRBD2. The CDR3 totals 19 residues. The CDR3 DNA reads as TGTGCCAACAGTTTAAGAACTAGCGAAAATCCCGAGTACCAAGAGACCCAGTACTTC. Its translation is CANSLRTSENPEYQETQYF.

This sequence joins TRBV5-6 and TRBJ1-4; maybe TRBD1 (5 bases). Germline V gene sequence: CDR1 SGHDT, CDR2 YYEEEE. Trimming pared 4 bases from V and 4 bases from J, leaving 11 bases between. The CDR3 sequence is 14 residues long. The CDR3 region has the DNA TGTGCCAGCAGCGGGGGTGCCGTTAATGAAAAACTGTTTTTT. Protein: CASSGGAVNEKLFF.